This TCR beta chain is from a study of cytomegalovirus exposure and HLA in healthy donors. It was with 60 Vbeta and 13 Jbeta primers that the PCR ran. Libraries were prepared by immunoSEQ multiplex PCR; TCRdb keeps only in-frame clonotypes and omits some of them. The table has about 170,000 clones, around four fifths seen once; the top ten hold approximately 3.4%. Sequencing was done on a sample of PBMCs. The receptor comes from a female donor in good health and CMV-seronegative.

CDR3 coding DNA: TGCAGCGTGGAGGACAGGGGCTTACGCGAGCAGTACTTC. Its protein is CSVEDRGLREQYF. The chain joins TRBV29-1 to TRBJ2-5; the match to TRBD1 covers 9 bases. The J call may be wrong; the DNA end is better matched by TRBJ2-7. The CDR3 is 13 residues long. Germline loops: CDR1 SQVTM, CDR2 ANQGSEA.